Following are 3 T cell receptor beta chains from one sample sequenced in a study of cytomegalovirus exposure and HLA in healthy donors. Primers included in the PCR were 60 Vbeta and 13 Jbeta primers. The method was immunoSEQ multiplex PCR; TCRdb's version includes in-frame clones alone and lacks a portion of them. The data contain approximately 190,000 clones, around 82% of them singletons. The source material was PBMCs. The receptor source for this set is a woman younger than 45 in good health and CMV-seropositive.

CDR3 region: CASRQAGGYEQYF. CDR3 bases: TGTGCCAGCAGACAAGCGGGGGGCTACGAGCAGTACTTC. The gene calls are TRBV7-8 and TRBJ2-7; TRBD2 matches at 9 bases. With V trimmed by 6 bases and J by 3 bases, 3 bases remained unmatched. This CDR3 is 13 amino acids long. CDR1 SGHVS and CDR2 FQNEAQ come from the germline V gene.

J is TRBJ2-7 and V is TRBV5-1, with TRBD2 identical over 14 bases. The CDR3 covers 18 residues. The V and J ends lost 0 bases and 0 bases, in that order; junction bases with no gene match: 5. Germline V gene sequence: CDR1 SGHRS, CDR2 YFSETQ. CDR3 region: CASSLGLAGGELSYEQYF. CDR3 sequence (DNA): TGCGCCAGCAGCTTGGGACTAGCGGGAGGGGAACTCTCCTACGAGCAGTACTTC.

This rearrangement joins TRBV19 to TRBJ2-3; 7 bases map to TRBD1. Germline CDR1 LNHDA, CDR2 SQIVND (reference sequence). J gave up 4 bases and V 7 bases, and 8 bases lay outside the gene matches. This CDR3 comprises 14 residues. In DNA, the CDR3 is TGTGCCAGTAAAGCGACAGGGTCAGCAGATACGCAGTATTTT. Protein product: CASKATGSADTQYF. The entire variable domain, with the rest obtained from reference TRBV19 and TRBJ2-3, is as follows: DGGITQSPKYLFRKEGQNVTLSCEQNLNHDAMYWYRQDPGQGLRLIYYSQIVNDFQKGDIAEGYSVSREKKESFPLTVTSAQKNPTAFYLCASKATGSADTQYFGPGTRLTVL.